Detailed here is one TCR beta chain. No antigen is known for it. CDR3 length: 15 amino acids. CDR1 is WSHSY, CDR2 SAAADI, per germline. V lost 6 bases, J lost 2 bases, and 3 bases stayed unmatched. This entry belongs to a study of CXCR4 blockade with PD-1 therapy in pancreatic cancer. Study-level findings and limits: Sequencing covered TCRbeta chains only, not alpha chains. Tumors were clonally expanded, mean around 0.14 versus 0.05 in healthy blood. Convergent selection by common tumor antigens was suggested by nucleotide rearrangement counts.

The table came from immunoSEQ multiplex PCR; TCRdb's copy has only in-frame clones and leaves some out. The data show fewer than 200 clones, 82% seen once. The source was tumor tissue, collected before culture. The receptor comes from a human donor with pancreatic ductal adenocarcinoma. The chain employs TRBV10-2 and TRBJ2-7, with 14 bases lining up with TRBD2. The CDR3 loop is CASSRTSGRPYEQYF. CDR3 nucleotide sequence: TGCGCCAGCAGCCGGACTAGCGGGAGGCCCTACGAGCAGTACTTC.